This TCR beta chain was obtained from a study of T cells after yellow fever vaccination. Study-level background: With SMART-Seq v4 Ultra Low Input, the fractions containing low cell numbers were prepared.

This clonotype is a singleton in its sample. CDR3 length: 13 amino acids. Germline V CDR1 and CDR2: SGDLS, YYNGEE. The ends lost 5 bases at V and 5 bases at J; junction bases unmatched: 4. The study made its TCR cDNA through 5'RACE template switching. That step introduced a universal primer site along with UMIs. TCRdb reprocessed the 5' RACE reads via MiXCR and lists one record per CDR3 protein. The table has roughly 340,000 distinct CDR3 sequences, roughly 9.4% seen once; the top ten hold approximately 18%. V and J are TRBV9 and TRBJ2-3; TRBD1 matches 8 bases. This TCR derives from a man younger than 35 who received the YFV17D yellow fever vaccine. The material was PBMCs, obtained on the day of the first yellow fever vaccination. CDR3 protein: CASSTQGEDTQYF. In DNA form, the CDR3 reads TGTGCCAGCAGTACACAGGGGGAAGATACGCAGTATTTT.